Listed below are T cell receptor beta chains from one sample, sequenced in a study of shared T cell receptors in the human thymus. Sequencing used immunoSEQ multiplex PCR; TCRdb keeps in-frame clones, though not all of them. The table has about 660,000 clones, 88% seen once. The same specimen was also included in a second study, on human thymus T cells.

Sequenced material: thymocytes. The origin of the receptors is a boy under two years old with a congenital heart defect. The CDR3 runs from the conserved cysteine through the conserved F or W.

V	length	J	CDR3
TRBV27	15	TRBJ1-1	CASSLWAETNTEAFF
TRBV29-1	13	TRBJ2-1	CSDRTGDSNEQFF
TRBV5-6	14	TRBJ1-1	CASSRTGPDTEAFF
TRBV28	19	TRBJ2-1	CASSSPPRGAGGPLNEQFF
TRBV27	13	TRBJ1-2	CASSLVQGYGYTF
TRBV21-1	13	TRBJ2-7	CAEPDTFPYEQYF
TRBV28	11	TRBJ2-5	CASSYTAPQYF
TRBV12-5	12	TRBJ2-2	CASGPQAGELFF
TRBV4-3	15	TRBJ2-5	CASSQEGRYVETQYF
TRBV18	13	TRBJ2-2	CASSPVPGGELFF
TRBV7-8	18	TRBJ1-4	CASSPYGTGRKGREKLFF
TRBV27	13	TRBJ2-7	CASSFTGSYEQYF
TRBV5-6	13	TRBJ1-2	CASSSTGVYGYTF
TRBV7-2	17	TRBJ2-7	CASSLAQQGDSSYEQYF
TRBV27	14	TRBJ1-1	CASSPRTRWAEAFF
TRBV13	17	TRBJ2-5	CASSVSRGTGDMETQYF
TRBV18	18	TRBJ2-1	CASSPRLAGGSAYNEQFF
TRBV28	21	TRBJ1-5	CASSLCASAVPSGESNQPQHF
TRBV7-9	15	TRBJ2-7	CASSLVGQGGYEQYF
TRBV27	17	TRBJ2-3	CASSSEASGSGADTQYF